Included here is one T cell receptor beta chain sequence, with context. The antigen is unknown. The record originates from a study of human T cells and chemical hapten exposure. Turning to the study itself: Per-sample variation in TCR yield stemmed mainly from small pooled library volume differences. The study, taken as a whole, reports: The formation of large CDR3 similarity clusters by expanded TCRs significantly exceeded that of controls. PT1 expanded TCR numbers tracked positively with patch test score.

The time point: patch test 2, 6 weeks after DPC sensitization. Treatment given: therapeutic diphenylcyclopropenone sensitization with weekly scalp DPC. Between the trimmed V and J ends, which lost 10 bases and 1 base, there was a span of 21 bases. The CDR3 spans 16 residues. Germline V gene data show CDR1 as MNHEY and CDR2 as SVGEGT. The study's library attached unique molecular identifiers to single cDNA molecules. MiXCR, applied by TCRdb to the RACE reads, yields one record per CDR3 protein. This sample yields about 350,000 distinct CDR3 sequences, of which about 6.3% are seen a single time; about 5.6% belongs to the top ten.

V is TRBV6-2 or TRBV6-3 and J is TRBJ2-3; no clear D gene. The material sequenced was whole blood, taken in connection with sensitization to the hapten diphenylcyclopropenone (DPC). This clonotype originated in a woman aged 18-29 years with alopecia areata. Some clones in this sample may be carry-over from other donors' samples. The CDR3: CAIAPGPGDGTDTQYF. The CDR3 coding sequence is TGTGCCATCGCTCCCGGGCCTGGCGACGGCACAGATACGCAGTATTTT.